These T cell receptor beta chains were read from a single sample in a study of identical twins. TCRdb re-derived calls from the 5' RACE reads in MiXCR, one entry per CDR3 protein. The sample yields 200,000 to 250,000 distinct CDR3 sequences, 12% seen once. These same data were also listed under a study on yellow fever vaccine responses in identical twins.

The source material was memory (CD45RO+) T cells sorted from blood. These receptors came from a woman aged 18-29 years in good health. Each CDR3 is given with its conserved first and last residue. D genes are given only for firm matches. Clone size appears in some rows only: once, few, many, or a class for an expanded clone.

size	D	V	J	DNA	CDR3
many	-	TRBV10-2	TRBJ2-7	TGCGCCAGCAGTGAGTCTTGGGGCTCCGAGCAGTACTTC	CASSESWGSEQYF
many	-	TRBV5-1	TRBJ2-7	TGCGCCAGCAGCAGTACCGGGACTGGGTACGAGCAGTACTTC	CASSSTGTGYEQYF
-	TRBD1	TRBV7-6	TRBJ2-5	TGTGCCAGCAGCTTAGGGGCGACAGGGTGGGAGACCCAGTACTTC	CASSLGATGWETQYF
few	TRBD1	TRBV7-9	TRBJ2-7	TGTGCCAGCAGCTTAAGGACAGGGAAGACCTACGAGCAGTACTTC	CASSLRTGKTYEQYF
-	-	TRBV6-5	TRBJ2-1	TGTGCCAGCAGTTCCATCAATGAGCAGTTCTTC	CASSSINEQFF
-	TRBD2	TRBV3-1	TRBJ2-3	TGTGCCAGCAGCCCTCTCGGGGGGGGCTCCACAGATACGCAGTATTTT	CASSPLGGGSTDTQYF
-	-	TRBV6-2/TRBV6-3	TRBJ2-1	TGTGCCAGCAGTTACTCGATTATGCCTGGGGATTTTTCTAAGAACAATGAGCAGTTCTTC	CASSYSIMPGDFSKNNEQFF
-	TRBD1	TRBV5-1	TRBJ2-7	TGCGCCAGCAGCGACCGGGACAGGCAGTACTTC	CASSDRDRQYF
-	-	TRBV7-2	TRBJ2-2	TGTGCCAGCAGCTTAGGGTGGGGGACCGGGGAGCTGTTTTTT	CASSLGWGTGELFF
few	-	TRBV6-6	TRBJ1-2	TGTGCCAGCGGTCAGAGTGTTACGAGTGGCTACACCTTC	CASGQSVTSGYTF
many	TRBD2	TRBV3-1	TRBJ2-3	TGTGCCAGCAACCAAGGACTAGCGGGCACAGATACGCAGTATTTT	CASNQGLAGTDTQYF
few	TRBD2	TRBV7-2	TRBJ2-3	TGTGCCAGCAGCCGCATCGCGGGGGTAGGGGATACGCAGTATTTT	CASSRIAGVGDTQYF
-	TRBD1	TRBV6-5	TRBJ1-2	TGTGCCAGCAGTTACGTTAGCGGACAGGGGGGCCATGGCTACACCTTC	CASSYVSGQGGHGYTF
-	TRBD1	TRBV4-2	TRBJ2-5	TGTGCCAGCAGCCAAGATCAGGGGGCGCGGGAGACCCAGTACTTC	CASSQDQGARETQYF
many	-	TRBV29-1	TRBJ2-3	TGCAGCGGGACCTTAGTGGATACGCAGTATTTT	CSGTLVDTQYF
-	-	TRBV19	TRBJ2-3	TGTGCCAGTAGGCTTCGGGGAGGAGAGGGCACAGATACGCAGTATTTT	CASRLRGGEGTDTQYF
many	-	TRBV7-9	TRBJ1-1	TGTGCCAGCAGCTTAGGAATGGGCAGAAACACTGAAGCTTTCTTT	CASSLGMGRNTEAFF
-	TRBD1	TRBV28	TRBJ2-6	TGTGCCAGCAGTTTTTGGGGACAGGGAGCCTCTGGGGCCAACGTCCTGACTTTC	CASSFWGQGASGANVLTF
many	-	TRBV5-1	TRBJ2-5	TGCGCCAGCAGAAAGAGTGCGGATATCCTCCAAGAGACCCAGTACTTC	CASRKSADILQETQYF
-	TRBD2	TRBV4-2	TRBJ2-4	TGTGCCAGCAGCCAAGATTGGACTAGCGGGGGACATCCCAAAGGCATTCAGTACTTC	CASSQDWTSGGHPKGIQYF
few	-	TRBV12-5	TRBJ2-3	TGTGCTAGTGGTCTAGGAACGAGGGGGGCCAGCACAGATACGCAGTATTTT	CASGLGTRGASTDTQYF
many	-	TRBV6-5	TRBJ1-5	TGTGCCAGCAGCACTTCAGGCCAGCCCCAGCATTTT	CASSTSGQPQHF
few	-	TRBV9	TRBJ2-7	TGTGCCAGCAGCGTAGGACTAGAAGGGACCTACGAGCAGTACTTC	CASSVGLEGTYEQYF
-	-	TRBV5-6	TRBJ2-7	TGTGCCAGCGGCCCCGAGCGGAACTACGAGCAGTACTTC	CASGPERNYEQYF
many	TRBD2	TRBV12-3/TRBV12-4	TRBJ2-3	TGTGCCAGCGGGCTAGCGGGAGGGCGAGATACGCAGTATTTT	CASGLAGGRDTQYF
few	TRBD1	TRBV28	TRBJ1-6	TGTGCCAGCAGTGGACAGGAGGTCGATTTTGTGAATTCACCCCTCCACTTT	CASSGQEVDFVNSPLHF
many	-	TRBV7-7	TRBJ2-2	TGTGCTAGCAGCGGAGGGACGGCAAACACCGGGGAGCTGTTTTTT	CASSGGTANTGELFF
-	-	TRBV20-1	TRBJ2-2	TGCAGTGCGGCTCGGAACACCGGGGAGCTGTTTTTT	CSAARNTGELFF
few	-	TRBV20-1	TRBJ2-1	TGCAGTGCCAGGGACTCCCAAGGGGCGGATGAGCAGTTCTTC	CSARDSQGADEQFF
many	TRBD2	TRBV20-1	TRBJ2-7	TGCAGTGGTTTAGCGGGAGCCACTGACGAGCAGTACTTC	CSGLAGATDEQYF
-	TRBD2	TRBV20-1	TRBJ2-5	TGCTGTGCTAGTATCCCGAAGACTAGCGGTCAAGAGACCCAGTACTTC	CCASIPKTSGQETQYF
-	-	TRBV15	TRBJ2-7	TGTGCCACCAGCAGAGATGTCCAGGAATACGAGCAGTACTTC	CATSRDVQEYEQYF
-	-	TRBV11-1	TRBJ2-2	TGTGCCAGCAGCTTAGGTGGGGCCGGGGAGCTGTTTTTT	CASSLGGAGELFF
many	-	TRBV5-1	TRBJ2-1	TGCGCCAGCAGCAGGGGATTGGCGGTAAATTACAATGAGCAGTTCTTC	CASSRGLAVNYNEQFF
many	TRBD1	TRBV12-3/TRBV12-4	TRBJ2-5	TGTGCCAGCAGTGCCGGGACAGGTCAGACCCAGTACTTC	CASSAGTGQTQYF
-	TRBD2	TRBV7-6	TRBJ2-1	TGTGCCAGCAGCTTAGCTAGTAGCGGGGGCAACAATGAGCAGTTCTTC	CASSLASSGGNNEQFF
many	-	TRBV24-1	TRBJ2-1	TGTGCCACCGGAAGGACGCGGAGTGAGCAGTTCTTC	CATGRTRSEQFF
few	TRBD1	TRBV24-1	TRBJ2-3	TGTGCCACCAGAGGGACAGGGGGTAGCACAGATACGCAGTATTTT	CATRGTGGSTDTQYF
many	TRBD1	TRBV7-8	TRBJ1-1	TGTGCCAGCAGCACCGGGACAGGGGGGAGCACTGAAGCTTTCTTT	CASSTGTGGSTEAFF
-	-	TRBV5-6	TRBJ1-5	TGTGCCAGCAGCTTCGGAGGATCCAGTCAGCCCCAGCATTTT	CASSFGGSSQPQHF
-	TRBD1	TRBV10-3	TRBJ2-2	TGTGCCACCCCGGGACAGGTCGTCACCGGGGAGCTGTTTTTT	CATPGQVVTGELFF
few	-	TRBV6-1	TRBJ2-1	TGTGCCAGCCGGACGAGCGAGAGCTCCTACAATGAGCAGTTCTTC	CASRTSESSYNEQFF
-	-	TRBV9	TRBJ2-3	TGTGCCAGCAGCGCCGACGGGAGCACAGATACGCAGTATTTT	CASSADGSTDTQYF
-	TRBD1	TRBV7-9	TRBJ1-2	TGTGCCAGCAGCTTAGGACAGGGGGCGATATATGGCTACACCTTC	CASSLGQGAIYGYTF
-	TRBD1	TRBV7-2	TRBJ2-7	TGTGCCAGCAGTCTAAGGACCGGGACAGGGTACTACGAGCAGTACTTC	CASSLRTGTGYYEQYF
-	TRBD1	TRBV20-1	TRBJ2-7	TGCAGTGCCGGCCGTGGGACAGGGAATCGCGAGCAGTACTTC	CSAGRGTGNREQYF
-	TRBD2	TRBV20-1	TRBJ2-1	TGCAGTGCTAGAAATGCGGGGGGGCAGGATGAGCAGTTCTTC	CSARNAGGQDEQFF
-	TRBD2	TRBV25-1	TRBJ2-3	TGTGCCAGCAGTGCCCTAGCGGGAATCACAGATACGCAGTATTTT	CASSALAGITDTQYF
-	TRBD1	TRBV14	TRBJ1-1	TGTGCCAGCAGCCAAGATAGAGGGACAGTTGACACTGAAGCTTTCTTT	CASSQDRGTVDTEAFF
many	-	TRBV28	TRBJ2-1	TGTGCCAGCGAGGGGACCCAATGGAACAATGAGCAGTTCTTC	CASEGTQWNNEQFF
-	TRBD2	TRBV11-2	TRBJ2-5	TGTGCCAGCAGCTTAGATGGTCTAGCGGCTCGAGAGACCCAGTACTTC	CASSLDGLAARETQYF
many	-	TRBV12-3/TRBV12-4	TRBJ2-2	TGTGCCAGCAGTTTCTCTAGGGGGGCCGGGGAGCTGTTTTTT	CASSFSRGAGELFF
few	-	TRBV7-7	TRBJ2-2	TGTGCTAGCAGTTGGGACTTCACCGGGGAGCTGTTTTTT	CASSWDFTGELFF